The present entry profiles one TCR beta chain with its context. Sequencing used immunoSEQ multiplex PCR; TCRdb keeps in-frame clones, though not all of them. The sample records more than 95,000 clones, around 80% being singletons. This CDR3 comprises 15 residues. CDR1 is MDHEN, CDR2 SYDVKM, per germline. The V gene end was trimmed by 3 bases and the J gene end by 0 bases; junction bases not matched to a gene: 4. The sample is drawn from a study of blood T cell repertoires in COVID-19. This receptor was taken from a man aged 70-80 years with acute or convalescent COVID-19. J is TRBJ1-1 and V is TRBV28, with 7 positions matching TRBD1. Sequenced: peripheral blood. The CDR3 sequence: CASSFSDRMNTEAFF. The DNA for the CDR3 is TGTGCCAGCAGTTTTTCGGACAGGATGAACACTGAAGCTTTCTTT.